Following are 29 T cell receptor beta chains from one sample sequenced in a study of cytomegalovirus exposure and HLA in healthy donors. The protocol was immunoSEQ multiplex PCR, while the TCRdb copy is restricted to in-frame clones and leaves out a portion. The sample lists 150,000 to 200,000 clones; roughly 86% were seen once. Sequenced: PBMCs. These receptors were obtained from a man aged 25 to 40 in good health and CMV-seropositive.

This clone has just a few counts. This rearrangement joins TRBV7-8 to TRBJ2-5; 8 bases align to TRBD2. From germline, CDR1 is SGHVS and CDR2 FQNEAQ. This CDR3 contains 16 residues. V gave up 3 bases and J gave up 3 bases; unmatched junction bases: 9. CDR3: CASSFSPSGREETQYF. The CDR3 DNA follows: TGTGCCAGCAGCTTCTCCCCTAGCGGGCGGGAAGAGACCCAGTACTTC.

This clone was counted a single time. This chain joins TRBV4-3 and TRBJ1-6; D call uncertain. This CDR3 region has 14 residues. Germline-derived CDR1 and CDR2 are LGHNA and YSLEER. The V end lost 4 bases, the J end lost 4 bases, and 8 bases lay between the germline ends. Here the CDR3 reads CASSLDQYNSPLHF. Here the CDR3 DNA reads TGCGCCAGCAGCCTGGACCAGTATAATTCACCCCTCCACTTT.

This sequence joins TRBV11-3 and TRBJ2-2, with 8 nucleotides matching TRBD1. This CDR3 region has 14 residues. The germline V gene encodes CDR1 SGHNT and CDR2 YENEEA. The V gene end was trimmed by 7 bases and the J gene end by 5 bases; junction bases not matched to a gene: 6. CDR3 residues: CASTPGGATGELFF. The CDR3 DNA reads TGTGCCAGCACCCCAGGGGGCGCAACCGGGGAGCTGTTTTTT. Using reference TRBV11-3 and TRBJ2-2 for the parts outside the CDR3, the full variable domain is EAGVVQSPRYKIIEKKQPVAFWCNPISGHNTLYWYLQNLGQGPELLIRYENEEAVDDSQLPKDRFSAERLKGVDSTLKIQPAELGDSAVYLCASTPGGATGELFFGEGSRLTVL.

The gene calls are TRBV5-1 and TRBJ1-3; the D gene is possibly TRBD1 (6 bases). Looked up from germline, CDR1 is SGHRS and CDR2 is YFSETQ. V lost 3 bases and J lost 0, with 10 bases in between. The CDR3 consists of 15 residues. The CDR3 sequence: CASSSGQASGNTIYF. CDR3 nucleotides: TGCGCCAGCAGCTCGGGACAAGCCTCTGGAAACACCATATATTTT.

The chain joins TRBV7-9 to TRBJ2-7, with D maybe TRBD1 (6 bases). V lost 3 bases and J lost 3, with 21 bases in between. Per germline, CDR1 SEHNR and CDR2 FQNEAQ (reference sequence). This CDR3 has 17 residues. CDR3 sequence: CASSFVRRGRPFYEQYF. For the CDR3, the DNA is TGTGCCAGCAGCTTTGTACGCAGGGGTAGACCTTTCTACGAGCAGTACTTC.

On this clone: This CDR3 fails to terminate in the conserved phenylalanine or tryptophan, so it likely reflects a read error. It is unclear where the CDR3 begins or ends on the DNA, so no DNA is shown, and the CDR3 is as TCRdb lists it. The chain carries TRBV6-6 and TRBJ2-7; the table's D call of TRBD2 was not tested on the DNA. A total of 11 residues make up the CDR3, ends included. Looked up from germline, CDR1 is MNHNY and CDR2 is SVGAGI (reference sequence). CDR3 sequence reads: CASSSREGCND.

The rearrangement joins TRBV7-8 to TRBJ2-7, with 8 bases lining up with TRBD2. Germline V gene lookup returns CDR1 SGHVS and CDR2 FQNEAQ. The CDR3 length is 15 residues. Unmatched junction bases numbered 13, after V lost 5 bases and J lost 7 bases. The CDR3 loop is CASSPSGGMSREQYF. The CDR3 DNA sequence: TGTGCCAGCAGCCCCTCGGGGGGGATGTCTCGGGAGCAGTACTTC.

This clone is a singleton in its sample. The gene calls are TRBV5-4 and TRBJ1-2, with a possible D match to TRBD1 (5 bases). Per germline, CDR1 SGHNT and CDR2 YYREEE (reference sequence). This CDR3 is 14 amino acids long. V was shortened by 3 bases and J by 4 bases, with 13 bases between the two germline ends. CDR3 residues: CASSSAGSGYGYTF. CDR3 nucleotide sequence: TGTGCCAGCAGCTCGGCAGGGAGTGGCTATGGCTACACCTTC.

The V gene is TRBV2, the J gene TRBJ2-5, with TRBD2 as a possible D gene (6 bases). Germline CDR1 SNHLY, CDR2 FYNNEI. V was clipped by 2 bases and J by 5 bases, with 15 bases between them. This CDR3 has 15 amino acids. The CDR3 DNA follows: TGTGCCAGCAGTGAAACGGGAGCGGTCGGGGAGACCCAGTACTTC. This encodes CASSETGAVGETQYF.

This CDR3 is CASSPDTGNTIYF. CDR3 bases: TGTGCCAGCAGTCCGGACACTGGAAACACCATATATTTT. This chain uses TRBV11-3 with TRBJ1-3; D may be TRBD1 (5 bases). Trimming cost V 6 bases and J 2 bases, with 8 bases left between them. Germline values: CDR1 SGHNT, CDR2 YENEEA. The CDR3 has 13 residues.

The chain's CDR3 is CASSSGQSPATGELFF. The CDR3 DNA reads as TGTGCCAGCAGCTCGGGACAGAGTCCAGCCACCGGGGAGCTGTTTTTT. The V and J genes are TRBV7-3 and TRBJ2-2; TRBD1 matches at 7 bases. Germline trimming cut 4 bases from V and 4 bases from J; bases unmatched to any gene: 9. The CDR3 has 16 amino acids. Germline V gene sequence: CDR1 SGHTA, CDR2 FQGTGA.

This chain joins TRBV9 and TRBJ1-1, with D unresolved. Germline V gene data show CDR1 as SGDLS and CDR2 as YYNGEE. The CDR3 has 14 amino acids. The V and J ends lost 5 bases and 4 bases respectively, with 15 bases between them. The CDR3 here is CASSPEGSSTEAFF. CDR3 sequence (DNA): TGTGCCAGCAGTCCGGAGGGTTCATCCACTGAAGCTTTCTTT.

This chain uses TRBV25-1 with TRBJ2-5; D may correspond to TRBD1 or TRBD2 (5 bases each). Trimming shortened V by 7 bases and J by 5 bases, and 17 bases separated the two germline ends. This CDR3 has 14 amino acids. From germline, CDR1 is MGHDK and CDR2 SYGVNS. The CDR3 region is CASTLGTLGETQYF. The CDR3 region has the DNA TGTGCCAGCACCCTAGGGACGCTGGGGGAGACCCAGTACTTC. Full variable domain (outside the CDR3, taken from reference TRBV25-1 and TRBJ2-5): EADIYQTPRYLVIGTGKKITLECSQTMGHDKMYWYQQDPGMELHLIHYSYGVNSTEKGDLSSESTVSRIRTEHFPLTLESARPSHTSQYLCASTLGTLGETQYFGPGTRLLVL.

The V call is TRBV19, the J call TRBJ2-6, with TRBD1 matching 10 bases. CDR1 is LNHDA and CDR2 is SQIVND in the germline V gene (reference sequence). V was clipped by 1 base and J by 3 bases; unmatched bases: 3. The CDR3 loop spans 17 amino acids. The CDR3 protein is CASSIGQGALGANVLTF. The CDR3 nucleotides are TGTGCCAGTAGTATAGGACAGGGGGCGCTTGGGGCCAACGTCCTGACTTTC.

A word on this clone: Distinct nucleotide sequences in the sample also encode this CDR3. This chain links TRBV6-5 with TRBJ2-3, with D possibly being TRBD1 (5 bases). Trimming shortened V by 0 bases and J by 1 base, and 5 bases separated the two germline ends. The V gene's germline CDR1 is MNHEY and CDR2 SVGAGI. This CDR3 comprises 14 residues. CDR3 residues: CASSYSQGTDTQYF. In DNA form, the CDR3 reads TGTGCCAGCAGTTACTCACAGGGCACAGATACGCAGTATTTT.

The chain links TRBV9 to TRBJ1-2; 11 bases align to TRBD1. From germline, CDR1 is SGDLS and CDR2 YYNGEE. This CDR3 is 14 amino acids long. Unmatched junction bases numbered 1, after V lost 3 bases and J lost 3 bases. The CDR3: CASSGDRGDYGYTF. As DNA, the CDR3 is TGTGCCAGCAGCGGGGACAGGGGGGACTATGGCTACACCTTC.

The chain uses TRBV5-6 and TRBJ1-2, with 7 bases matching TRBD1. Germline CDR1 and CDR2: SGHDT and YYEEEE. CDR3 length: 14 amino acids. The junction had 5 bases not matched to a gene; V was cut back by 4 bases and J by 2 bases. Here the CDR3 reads CASSPTGRNYGYTF. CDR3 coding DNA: TGTGCCAGCAGCCCGACAGGGAGAAACTATGGCTACACCTTC.

This CDR3 is CASSPAYEQYF. CDR3 coding DNA: TGTGCCAGCAGTCCAGCCTACGAGCAGTACTTC. The gene calls are TRBV27 and TRBJ2-7; D ambiguous. Trimming pared 5 bases from V and 2 bases from J, leaving 4 bases between. CDR3 length equals 11 residues. The germline V gene encodes CDR1 MNHEY and CDR2 SMNVEV (reference sequence).

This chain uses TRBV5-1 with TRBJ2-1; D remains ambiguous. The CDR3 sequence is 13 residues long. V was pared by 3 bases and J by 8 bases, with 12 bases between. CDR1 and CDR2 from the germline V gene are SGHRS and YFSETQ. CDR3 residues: CASSSPIQDEQFF. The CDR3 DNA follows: TGCGCCAGCAGCTCCCCGATCCAAGATGAGCAGTTCTTC.

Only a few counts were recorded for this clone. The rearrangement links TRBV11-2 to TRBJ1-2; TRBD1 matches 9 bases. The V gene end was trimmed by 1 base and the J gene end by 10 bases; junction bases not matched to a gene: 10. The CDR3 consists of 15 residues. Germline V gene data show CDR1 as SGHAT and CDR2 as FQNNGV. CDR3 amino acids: CASSLVGTGRRDYTF. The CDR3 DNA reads TGTGCCAGCAGCTTAGTTGGGACAGGGCGTCGTGACTACACCTTC.

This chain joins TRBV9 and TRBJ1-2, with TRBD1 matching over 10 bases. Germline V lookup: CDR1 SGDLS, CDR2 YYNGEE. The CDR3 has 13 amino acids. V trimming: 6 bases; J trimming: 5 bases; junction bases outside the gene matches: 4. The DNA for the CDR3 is TGTGCCAGCAACATGGGACAGGGGTATGGCTACACCTTC. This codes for CASNMGQGYGYTF.

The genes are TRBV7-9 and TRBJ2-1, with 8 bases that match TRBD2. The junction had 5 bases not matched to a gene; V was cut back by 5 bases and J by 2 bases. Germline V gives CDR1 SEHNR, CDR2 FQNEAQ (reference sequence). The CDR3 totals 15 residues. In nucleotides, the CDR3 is TGTGCCAGCAGCCGGAGCGGGAGAGCCTACAATGAGCAGTTCTTC. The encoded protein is CASSRSGRAYNEQFF. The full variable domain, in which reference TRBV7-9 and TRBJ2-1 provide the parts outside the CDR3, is DTGVSQNPRHKITKRGQNVTFRCDPISEHNRLYWYRQTLGQGPEFLTYFQNEAQLEKSRLLSDRFSAERPKGSFSTLEIQRTEQGDSAMYLCASSRSGRAYNEQFFGPGTRLTVL.

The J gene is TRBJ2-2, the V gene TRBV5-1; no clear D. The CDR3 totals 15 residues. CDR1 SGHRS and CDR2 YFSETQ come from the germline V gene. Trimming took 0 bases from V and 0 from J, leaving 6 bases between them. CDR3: CASSLGTANTGELFF. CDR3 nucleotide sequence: TGCGCCAGCAGCTTGGGGACGGCGAACACCGGGGAGCTGTTTTTT.

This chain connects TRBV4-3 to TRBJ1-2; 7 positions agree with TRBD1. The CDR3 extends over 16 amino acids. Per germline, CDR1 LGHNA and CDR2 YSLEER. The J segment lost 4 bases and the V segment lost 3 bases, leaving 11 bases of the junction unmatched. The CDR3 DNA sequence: TGCGCCAGCAGCCATGCAACGGACAGGCTTCCCTATGGCTACACCTTC. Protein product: CASSHATDRLPYGYTF.

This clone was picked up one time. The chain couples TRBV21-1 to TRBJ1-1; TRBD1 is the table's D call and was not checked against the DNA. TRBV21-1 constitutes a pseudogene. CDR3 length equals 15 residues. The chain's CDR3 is CASSSRRHGNTEAFF. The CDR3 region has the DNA TGTGCCAGCAGCTCCCGCAGGCATGGGAACACTGAAGCTTTCTTT.

CDR3 in DNA: TGTGCCAGCAGCCCCCCCGCCGGCCGCTCAGGGGACACTGAAGCTTTCTTT. Residues: CASSPPAGRSGDTEAFF. This chain uses TRBV9 with TRBJ1-1, with D possibly TRBD1 on 6 matching bases. The CDR3 extends over 17 amino acids. The germline CDR1 and CDR2 sequences are SGDLS and YYNGEE. Trimming took 4 bases from V and 3 from J, leaving 22 bases between them.

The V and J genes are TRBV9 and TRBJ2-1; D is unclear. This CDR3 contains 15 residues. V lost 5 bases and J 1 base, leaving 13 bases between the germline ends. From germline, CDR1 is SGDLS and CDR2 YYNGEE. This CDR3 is CASSKSHLSYNEQFF. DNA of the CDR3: TGTGCCAGCAGTAAGTCGCACTTGTCCTACAATGAGCAGTTCTTC.

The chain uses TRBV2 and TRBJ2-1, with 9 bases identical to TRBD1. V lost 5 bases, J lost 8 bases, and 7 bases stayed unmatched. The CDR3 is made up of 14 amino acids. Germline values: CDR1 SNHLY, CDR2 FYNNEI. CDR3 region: CASSKDRGRYEQFF. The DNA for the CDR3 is TGTGCCAGCAGTAAGGACAGGGGCAGGTATGAGCAGTTCTTC.

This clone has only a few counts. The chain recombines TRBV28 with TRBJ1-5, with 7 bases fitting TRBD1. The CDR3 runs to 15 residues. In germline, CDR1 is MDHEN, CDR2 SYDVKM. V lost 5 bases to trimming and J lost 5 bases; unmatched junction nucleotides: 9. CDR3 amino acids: CASSQQGGNHQPQHF. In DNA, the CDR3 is TGTGCCAGCAGTCAGCAGGGGGGAAATCATCAGCCCCAGCATTTT. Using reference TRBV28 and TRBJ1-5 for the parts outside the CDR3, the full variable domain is DVKVTQSSRYLVKRTGEKVFLECVQDMDHENMFWYRQDPGLGLRLIYFSYDVKMKEKGDIPEGYSVSREKKERFSLILESASTNQTSMYLCASSQQGGNHQPQHFGDGTRLSIL.